Listed below are T cell receptor beta chains from one sample, sequenced in a study of cytomegalovirus exposure and HLA in healthy donors. The data were produced by immunoSEQ multiplex PCR, yet TCRdb's version contains in-frame clones alone and is incomplete. This sample yields 72,000 or so clones, of which 74% are seen a single time; 9.5% to 12% belongs to the top ten. Sequencing was performed on PBMCs. The receptor set was obtained from a human donor in good health. The CDR3 runs from the conserved cysteine through the conserved F or W. A D gene is named only where the DNA matches it firmly. Some rows mark clone size as missing; the rest say once, few, many or name a class of expanded clone.

J | size | D | V | DNA | CDR3
TRBJ2-3 | . | . | TRBV4-1 | TGCGCCAGCAGCCAAGATTCAAGGCTAGCGCCTACAGATACGCAGTATTTT | CASSQDSRLAPTDTQYF
TRBJ1-1 | . | TRBD1 | TRBV27 | TGTGCCAGCACCCGGACAGGGGAGACTGAAGCTTTCTTT | CASTRTGETEAFF
TRBJ1-1 | once | TRBD1 | TRBV10-1 | TGCGCCAGCAGTCTTGGACAGGGTCGGTCTGAAGCTTTCTTT | CASSLGQGRSEAFF
TRBJ1-2 | . | TRBD1 | TRBV6-5 | TGTGCCAGCAGCCTCGGACAGGGGGCGAGCTATGGCTACACCTTC | CASSLGQGASYGYTF
TRBJ2-5 | once | . | TRBV19 | TGTGCCAGTAGTATTATGGCCTCGGGTGAGACCCAGTACTTC | CASSIMASGETQYF
TRBJ1-1 | . | . | TRBV6-6 | TGTGCCAGCAGTCCCTCTGACACTGAAGCTTTCTTT | CASSPSDTEAFF
TRBJ2-2 | . | TRBD2 | TRBV4-2 | TGTGCCAGCAGCCAAGGGCTAGCGGCAGGGGAGCTGTTTTTT | CASSQGLAAGELFF
TRBJ2-7 | . | . | TRBV2 | TGTGCCAGCACCCCGCCGAGACAATGGGAGCAGTACTTC | CASTPPRQWEQYF
TRBJ2-7 | . | . | TRBV5-1 | TGCGCCAGCAGCTTTTCCGGGACTCGTACCTACGAGCAGTACTTC | CASSFSGTRTYEQYF
TRBJ2-3 | . | TRBD2 | TRBV25-1 | TGTGCCAGCAGTGAGGGTCTAGCGGCAGATACGCAGTATTTT | CASSEGLAADTQYF
TRBJ2-1 | . | . | TRBV9 | TGTGCCAGCAGCGTAGCTACTACCTACAATGAGCAGTTCTTC | CASSVATTYNEQFF
TRBJ2-5 | . | TRBD1 | TRBV9 | TGTGCCAGCAGCGGGGGACAGCCCCAAGAGACCCAGTACTTC | CASSGGQPQETQYF
TRBJ2-3 | . | . | TRBV5-1 | TGCGCCAGCAGCTTGGTCCCTTTTAGCGAAGGAGATACGCAGTATTTT | CASSLVPFSEGDTQYF
TRBJ1-5 | few | . | TRBV28 | TGTGCCAGCAGGCTTACAGGGTTCAATCAGCCCCAGCATTTT | CASRLTGFNQPQHF
TRBJ2-7 | . | TRBD2 | TRBV30 | TGTGCCTGGAAAAGTTCTAGCGGGAGGGAATACGAGCAGTACTTC | CAWKSSSGREYEQYF
TRBJ2-7 | . | . | TRBV27 | TGTGCCAGCAGTTTATCGATTAGAAAAAATAGCTACGAGCAGTACTTC | CASSLSIRKNSYEQYF
TRBJ1-1 | . | . | TRBV6-5 | TGTGCCAGCAGTTACTCGAACGGGAACACTGAAGCTTTCTTT | CASSYSNGNTEAFF
TRBJ2-7 | . | TRBD1 | TRBV7-9 | TGTGCCAGCAGCTTCACAGGGGCCTACGAGCAGTACTTC | CASSFTGAYEQYF
TRBJ2-7 | . | TRBD1 | TRBV4-1 | TGCGCCAGCAGCGGGCGGACAGGGGAGGGCGAGCAGTACTTC | CASSGRTGEGEQYF
TRBJ1-1 | . | . | TRBV19 | TGTGCCAGTAGTAAAAACAGCGGAGGGACTGAAGCTTTCTTT | CASSKNSGGTEAFF